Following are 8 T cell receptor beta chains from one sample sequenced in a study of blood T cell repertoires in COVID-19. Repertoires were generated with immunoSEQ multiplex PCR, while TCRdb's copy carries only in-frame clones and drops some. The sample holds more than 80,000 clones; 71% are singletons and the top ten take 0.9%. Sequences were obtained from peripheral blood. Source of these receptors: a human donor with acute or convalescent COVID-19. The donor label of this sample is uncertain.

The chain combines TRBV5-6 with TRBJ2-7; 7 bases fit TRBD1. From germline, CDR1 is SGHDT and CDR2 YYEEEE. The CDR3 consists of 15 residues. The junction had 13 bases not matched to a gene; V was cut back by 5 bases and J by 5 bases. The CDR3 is CASRSDRAYRNEQYF. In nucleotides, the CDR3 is TGTGCCAGCAGATCCGACAGGGCGTATAGAAACGAGCAGTACTTC.

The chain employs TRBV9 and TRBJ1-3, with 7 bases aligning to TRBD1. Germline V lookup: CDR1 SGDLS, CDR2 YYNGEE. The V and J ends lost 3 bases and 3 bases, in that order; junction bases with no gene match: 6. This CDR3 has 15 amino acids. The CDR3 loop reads CASSATGRNGNTIYF. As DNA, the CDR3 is TGTGCCAGCAGCGCGACAGGGAGGAATGGAAACACCATATATTTT.

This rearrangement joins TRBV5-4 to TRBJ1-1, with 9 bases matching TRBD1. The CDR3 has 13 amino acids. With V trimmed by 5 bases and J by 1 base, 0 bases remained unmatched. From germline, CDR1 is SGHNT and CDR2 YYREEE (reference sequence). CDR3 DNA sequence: TGTGCCAGCAGGACAGGGGGGAACACTGAAGCTTTCTTT. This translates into CASRTGGNTEAFF.

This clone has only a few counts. Here the CDR3 reads CASGTAYEQYF. The CDR3 coding sequence is TGTGCCAGCGGGACAGCCTACGAGCAGTACTTC. The chain has TRBV7-9 and TRBJ2-7; 7 bases line up with TRBD1. The V gene's germline CDR1 is SEHNR and CDR2 FQNEAQ (reference sequence). V trimming: 8 bases; J trimming: 2 bases; junction bases outside the gene matches: 0. The CDR3 is 11 amino acids. Variable domain in full (rest from reference TRBV7-9 and TRBJ2-7): DTGVSQNPRHKITKRGQNVTFRCDPISEHNRLYWYRQTLGQGPEFLTYFQNEAQLEKSRLLSDRFSAERPKGSFSTLEIQRTEQGDSAMYLCASGTAYEQYFGPGTRLTVT.

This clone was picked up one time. In DNA form, the CDR3 reads TGTGCCAGCAGTTTCACCGGGACAGGAGTCGAGGAGCAGTACTTC. It encodes CASSFTGTGVEEQYF. The chain has TRBV2 and TRBJ2-7; 8 bases match TRBD1. Germline CDR1 and CDR2: SNHLY and FYNNEI. Trimming took 5 bases from V and 7 from J; bases not matched to a gene: 13. The CDR3 is 15 amino acids.

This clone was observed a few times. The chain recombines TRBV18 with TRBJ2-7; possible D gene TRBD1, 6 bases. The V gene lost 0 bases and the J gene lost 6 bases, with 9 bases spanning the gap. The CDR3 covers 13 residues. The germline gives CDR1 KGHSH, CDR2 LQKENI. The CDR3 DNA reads TGTGCCAGCTCACCACCGTCCAGGGGCGAGCAGTACTTC. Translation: CASSPPSRGEQYF.

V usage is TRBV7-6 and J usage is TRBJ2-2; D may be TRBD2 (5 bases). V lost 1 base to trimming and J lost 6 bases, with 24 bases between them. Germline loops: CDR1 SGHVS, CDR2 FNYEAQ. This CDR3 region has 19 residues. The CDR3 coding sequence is TGTGCCAGCAGCTTAGGAGGGATAACTCGAACCCAAGGCGCCGGGGAGCTGTTTTTT. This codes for CASSLGGITRTQGAGELFF.

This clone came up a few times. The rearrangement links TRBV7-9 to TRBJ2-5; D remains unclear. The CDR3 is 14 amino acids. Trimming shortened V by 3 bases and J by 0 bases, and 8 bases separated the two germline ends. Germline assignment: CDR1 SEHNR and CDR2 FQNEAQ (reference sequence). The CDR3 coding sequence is TGTGCCAGCAGCTTCGGCAGGAACCAAGAGACCCAGTACTTC. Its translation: CASSFGRNQETQYF.